The subject of this entry is one TCR beta chain. The sample originates from a study of T cell responses to AZD1222 COVID-19 vaccine. V was clipped by 2 bases and J by 0 bases, with 11 bases between them. The CDR3 runs 15 residues. CDR1 SGHAT and CDR2 FQNNGV come from the germline V gene. Clones were sequenced by immunoSEQ multiplex PCR, and TCRdb holds only the in-frame ones, with some missing. The sample includes about 140,000 clones, approximately 90% of them seen just once. The source is an adult who received the AZD1222 COVID-19 vaccine. The sequenced sample was peripheral blood, obtained 28 days after the second AZD1222 dose. V and J are TRBV11-2 and TRBJ2-7; unclear D gene. CDR3 sequence (DNA): TGTGCCAGCAGCTTAACCCAGGTGGCCTCCTACGAGCAGTACTTC. Protein product: CASSLTQVASYEQYF.